The rows below give T cell receptor beta chains drawn from one sample of a study of blood T cell repertoires in COVID-19. Generated by immunoSEQ multiplex PCR, the TCRdb table keeps only in-frame clones and is missing some. The sample comprises roughly 380,000 clones, approximately 89% of which are singletons, and 3.9% rests with the top ten. Sequences were obtained from peripheral blood. Receptors originate from a woman between 55 and 75 years old with COVID-19, enrolled during active disease. Both conserved end residues are part of each CDR3. Each record gives: CDR3 DNA, CDR3 protein, V gene, D gene, clone size, J gene. A D gene is named only where the DNA matches it firmly. For some rows the clone size is stated as once, few or many, or as a class when expanded; others skip it.

TGTGCCATCGGCTCGGGGGGCTCCTACAATGAGCAGTTCTTC,CAIGSGGSYNEQFF,TRBV10-3,TRBD2,NA,TRBJ2-1
TGTGCCAGCAGTCCCGGGGGGACAGGGGGAAGCAATCAGCCCCAGCATTTT,CASSPGGTGGSNQPQHF,TRBV28,TRBD1,NA,TRBJ1-5
TGTGCCAGCAAATGGGGGGGCAAAAACATTCAGTACTTC,CASKWGGKNIQYF,TRBV19,TRBD2,few,TRBJ2-4
TGTGCCAGCAGCCGGACAGGGGGTGGAGGCTACACCTTC,CASSRTGGGGYTF,TRBV28,TRBD1,NA,TRBJ1-2
TGCGCCAGCACTATGGAGTCAGGGGTAACGAGCGAGCAGTACTTC,CASTMESGVTSEQYF,TRBV5-1,NA,NA,TRBJ2-7
TGTGCCAGCAGAGGGACAGGGAACGAAAAACTGTTTTTT,CASRGTGNEKLFF,TRBV2,TRBD1,NA,TRBJ1-4
TGTGCCAGCAGTGTGGGCCGGGGTGGGACTGAAGCTTTCTTT,CASSVGRGGTEAFF,TRBV2,NA,NA,TRBJ1-1
TGTGCCAGCAGTTCAGGTAATCAGCCCCAGCATTTT,CASSSGNQPQHF,TRBV12-3/TRBV12-4,NA,NA,TRBJ1-5
TGTGCCAGCAGCCGTGGGGGACAGCGGACCGGGGAGCTGTTTTTT,CASSRGGQRTGELFF,TRBV5-6,TRBD1,NA,TRBJ2-2
TGCGCCAGCAGCTGGTTCAGGGATAGCACAGATACGCAGTATTTT,CASSWFRDSTDTQYF,TRBV5-1,NA,NA,TRBJ2-3
TGTGCCAGCAGCGTGGGTCCGACAGGGGCATCTGGCTACACCTTC,CASSVGPTGASGYTF,TRBV9,TRBD1,NA,TRBJ1-2
TGCAGCGGCGCGGGGGGACGGCGGAACGAGCAGTACTTC,CSGAGGRRNEQYF,TRBV29-1,TRBD2,NA,TRBJ2-7
TGTGCCAGCTCATCCGGCGGGACCCCCTACGAGCAGTACTTC,CASSSGGTPYEQYF,TRBV18,NA,NA,TRBJ2-7
TGTGCCAGCAGCCCGACTGGCAGGGGGCTGAGGACTGAAGCTTTCTTT,CASSPTGRGLRTEAFF,TRBV28,TRBD1,NA,TRBJ1-1
TGTGCCAGCAGCCAACTGACAGGGGTAGGCGGGGAGCTGTTTTTT,CASSQLTGVGGELFF,TRBV14,TRBD1,NA,TRBJ2-2
TGTGCCAGCAGTTCACAGGTATTTACTGAAGCTTTCTTT,CASSSQVFTEAFF,TRBV6-5,NA,NA,TRBJ1-1
TGTGCCAGCAGGGCCGGACAGGGGATGGAGCAGCCCCAGCATTTT,CASRAGQGMEQPQHF,TRBV2,TRBD1,NA,TRBJ1-5
TGTGCCAGCGCTCACCAGCGGGCAGGGTATGGCTACACCTTC,CASAHQRAGYGYTF,TRBV18,NA,NA,TRBJ1-2
TGTGCCAGCAGCGGAGGGGCAGGGGATGCTTTCTTT,CASSGGAGDAFF,TRBV9,NA,NA,TRBJ1-1
TGTGTCAGCTCACCAGGCGCAGGACAGGGGAATGAAAAACTGTTTTTT,CVSSPGAGQGNEKLFF,TRBV18,TRBD1,NA,TRBJ1-4
TGTGCCGGGCGACAGGGTGGTTATAATTCACCCCTCCACTTT,CAGRQGGYNSPLHF,TRBV28,TRBD1,NA,TRBJ1-6
TGTGCCACCCAGGGGCGGGGGCCTACAGATACGCAGTATTTT,CATQGRGPTDTQYF,TRBV19,NA,NA,TRBJ2-3
TGCAGCGTTGTTAGTCCTCTACCCCTCCACTTT,CSVVSPLPLHF,TRBV29-1,NA,NA,TRBJ1-6
TGTGCCAGCAGTTACCCGACAGAGCACACTGAAGCTTTCTTT,CASSYPTEHTEAFF,TRBV6-5,NA,NA,TRBJ1-1
TGTGCCAGTATTAGGACAGGTCGGAACACTGAAGCTTTCTTT,CASIRTGRNTEAFF,TRBV19,TRBD1,NA,TRBJ1-1
TGTGCCAGTAGTTTCGATCAGGGGGCCGGACAGCCCCAGCATTTT,CASSFDQGAGQPQHF,TRBV19,TRBD1,NA,TRBJ1-5
TGTGCCAGCTCACCTTCACAGTTTCCTGGAAACACCATATATTTT,CASSPSQFPGNTIYF,TRBV18,NA,NA,TRBJ1-3
TGCGCCAGCAGCTTGACTAGCGGGGGGCAAAAAGAGACCCAGTACTTC,CASSLTSGGQKETQYF,TRBV5-1,TRBD2,NA,TRBJ2-5
TGTGCCAGCAGTCCGGGACTACCGAACGAGCAGTACTTC,CASSPGLPNEQYF,TRBV3-1/TRBV3-2,TRBD2,NA,TRBJ2-7
TGTGCCAGCAGCCAGACAGGGGGCGCGGAGACCCAGTACTTC,CASSQTGGAETQYF,TRBV5-5,TRBD1,NA,TRBJ2-5
TGTGCCAGCAGTTGGGCGGCGGGAGGGCCCCAGCATTTT,CASSWAAGGPQHF,TRBV28,NA,NA,TRBJ1-5
TGTGCCACCAGTGATTTTTTACTAGCGGGGGGGGTTTTGCAAGAGACCCAGTACTTC,CATSDFLLAGGVLQETQYF,TRBV24-1,TRBD2,NA,TRBJ2-5
TGTGCCAGCAGTTCCTCGACAGGGTGGGGCACTGAAGCTTTCTTT,CASSSSTGWGTEAFF,TRBV27,TRBD1,NA,TRBJ1-1
TGCGCCAGCAGCTTGGACGCGGGGCAGGGAAACACCATATATTTT,CASSLDAGQGNTIYF,TRBV5-1,NA,NA,TRBJ1-3
TGTGCCAGCAGTCCCGGGACAGTAGGTTACGAGCAGTACTTC,CASSPGTVGYEQYF,TRBV28,TRBD1,once,TRBJ2-7
TGTGCCAGCAGGGGGAACACAGGGTTTTCACCCCTCCACTTT,CASRGNTGFSPLHF,TRBV7-2,NA,NA,TRBJ1-6
TGTGCCAGCAGTTTAGGAGGGACAGGGGGCTACGAGCAGTACTTC,CASSLGGTGGYEQYF,TRBV28,TRBD1,NA,TRBJ2-7